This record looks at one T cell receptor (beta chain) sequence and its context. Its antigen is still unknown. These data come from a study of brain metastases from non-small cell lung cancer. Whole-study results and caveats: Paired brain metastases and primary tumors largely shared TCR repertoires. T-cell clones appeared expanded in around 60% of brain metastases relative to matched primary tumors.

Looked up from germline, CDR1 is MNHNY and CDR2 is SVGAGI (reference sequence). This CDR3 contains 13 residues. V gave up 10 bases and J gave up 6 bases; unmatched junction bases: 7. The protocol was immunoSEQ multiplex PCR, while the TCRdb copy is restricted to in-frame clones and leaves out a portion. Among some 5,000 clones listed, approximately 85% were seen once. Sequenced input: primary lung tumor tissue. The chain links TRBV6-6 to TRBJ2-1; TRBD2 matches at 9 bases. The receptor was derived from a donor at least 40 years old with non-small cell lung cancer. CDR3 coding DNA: TGTGCCACCATAGCGGGAGCTAGCAATGAGCAGTTCTTC. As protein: CATIAGASNEQFF.